This T cell receptor (beta chain) was retrieved from a study of identical twins. This clonotype was observed a handful of times. TCRdb re-analysed the 5' RACE reads in MiXCR, keeping a single row per CDR3 protein. The repertoire has 1.5 million to 2 million distinct CDR3 sequences, about 30% of them found once; the top ten carry over 0.25%. Trimming cost V 4 bases and J 4 bases, with 13 bases left between them. CDR1 is LGHNA and CDR2 is YNFKEQ in the germline V gene. The CDR3 runs 15 residues. The sample taken for sequencing was cord blood. This sequence joins TRBV4-2 and TRBJ1-4; D might be TRBD1 (6 bases). The sequence came from a newborn girl in good health. Written as DNA, the CDR3 is TGTGCCAGCAGCCGTCGAAGGGGGGATAATGAAAAACTGTTTTTT. Residues: CASSRRRGDNEKLFF.